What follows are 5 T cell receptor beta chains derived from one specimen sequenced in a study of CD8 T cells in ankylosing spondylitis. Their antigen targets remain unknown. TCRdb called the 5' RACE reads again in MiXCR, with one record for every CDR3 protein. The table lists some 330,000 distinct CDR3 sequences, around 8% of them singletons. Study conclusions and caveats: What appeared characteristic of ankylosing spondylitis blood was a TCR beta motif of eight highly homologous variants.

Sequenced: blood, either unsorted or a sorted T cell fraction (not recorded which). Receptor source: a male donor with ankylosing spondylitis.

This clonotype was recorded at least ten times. CDR3 sequence (DNA): TGCAGCGGGGGACAAGACGGGAGGGCCTTCAATGAGCAGTTCTTC. Amino acids: CSGGQDGRAFNEQFF. This sequence joins TRBV29-1 and TRBJ2-1; 8 bases line up with TRBD2. Germline V gene lookup returns CDR1 SQVTM and CDR2 ANQGSEA. With 7 bases clipped from V and 6 bases from J, the junction kept 14 bases outside the gene matches. This CDR3 is built from 15 residues.

The CDR3 loop reads CSVATGIRYEQYF. In DNA, the CDR3 is TGCAGCGTGGCCACAGGGATCAGGTACGAGCAGTACTTC. The chain links TRBV29-1 to TRBJ2-7, with D tentatively TRBD1 (6 bases). Trimming took off 6 bases at V and 4 bases at J, with 16 bases between the two ends. There are 13 residues in the CDR3. The germline V gene has CDR1 SQVTM and CDR2 ANQGSEA.

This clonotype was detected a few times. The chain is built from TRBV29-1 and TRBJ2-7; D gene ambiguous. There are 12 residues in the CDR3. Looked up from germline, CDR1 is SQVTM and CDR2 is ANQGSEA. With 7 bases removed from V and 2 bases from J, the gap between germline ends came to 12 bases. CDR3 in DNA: TGCAGCGGCCGAGATAGTACCTACGAGCAGTACTTC. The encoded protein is CSGRDSTYEQYF.

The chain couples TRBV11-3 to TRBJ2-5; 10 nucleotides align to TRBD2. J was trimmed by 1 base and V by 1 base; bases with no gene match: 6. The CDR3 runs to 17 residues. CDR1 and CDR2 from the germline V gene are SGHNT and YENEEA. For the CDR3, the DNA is TGTGCCAGCAGCTTAGGACACGGACTAGCGGCCCAAGAGACCCAGTACTTC. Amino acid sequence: CASSLGHGLAAQETQYF.

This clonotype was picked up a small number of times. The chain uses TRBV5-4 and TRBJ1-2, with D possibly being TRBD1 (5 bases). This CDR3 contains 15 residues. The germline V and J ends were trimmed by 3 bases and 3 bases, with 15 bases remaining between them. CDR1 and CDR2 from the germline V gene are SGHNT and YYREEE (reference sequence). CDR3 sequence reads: CASSSSLGVDYGYTF. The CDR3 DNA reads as TGTGCCAGCAGCTCTTCACTGGGGGTGGACTATGGCTACACCTTC.